These T cell receptor beta chains were read from a single sample in a study of T cells after yellow fever vaccination. Using its own MiXCR run on the 5' RACE reads, TCRdb lists one record per CDR3 protein. The sample yields some 350,000 distinct CDR3 sequences, approximately 10% seen once. Sequencing used PBMCs, obtained on the day of the first yellow fever vaccination. The receptors come from a man younger than 35 who received the YFV17D yellow fever vaccine. The CDR3 runs from the conserved cysteine through the conserved F or W. The D gene is left open where the match is weak. Not every row has a clone size; where given, it reads once, few, many or a size class.

j_gene,abundance,len,v_gene,d_gene,CDR3nt,CDR3aa
TRBJ1-1,NA,20,TRBV6-2/TRBV6-3,NA,TGTGCCAGCAGTTACAGGGCGGGATCGTCAGGGGATGGGATGAACACTGAAGCTTTCTTT,CASSYRAGSSGDGMNTEAFF
TRBJ2-5,few,15,TRBV6-1,NA,TGTGCCACCCCTTCGATAGAGGTCGTAATGGAGACCCAGTACTTC,CATPSIEVVMETQYF
TRBJ2-7,many,14,TRBV19,NA,TGTGCCAGTAGTCGTGGGGACGGTGGCGACGAGCAGTACTTC,CASSRGDGGDEQYF
TRBJ1-2,NA,13,TRBV29-1,NA,TGCAGCGTTGACGGTTCTGAACTCTATGGCTACACCTTC,CSVDGSELYGYTF
TRBJ1-1,few,13,TRBV21-1,NA,TGTGCCAGAAATCAAGTGGAGGACACTGAAGCTTTCTTT,CARNQVEDTEAFF
TRBJ2-7,many,13,TRBV7-2,NA,TGTGCCAGCAGCTTAATAGGGGCCTACGAGCAGTACTTC,CASSLIGAYEQYF
TRBJ2-5,NA,14,TRBV5-4,NA,TGTGCCGGCCGCGGGGGCCCGACAGAGGAGACCCAGTACTTC,CAGRGGPTEETQYF
TRBJ2-3,many,16,TRBV27,TRBD2,TGTGCCAGCAGCCGGAGTAGCGGGGGGGTTTCAGATACGCAGTATTTT,CASSRSSGGVSDTQYF
TRBJ1-5,NA,13,TRBV13,NA,TGTGCCAGCAGCCAACAAGCCCGGGGGCCCCAGCATTTT,CASSQQARGPQHF
TRBJ2-1,few,17,TRBV7-3,TRBD2,TGTGCCAGCAGCTTATCGGGGGTAGCGGGGGGTTACAATGAGCAGTTCTTC,CASSLSGVAGGYNEQFF
TRBJ2-5,NA,15,TRBV4-1,TRBD2,TGCGCCAGCAGCCAAGCGGGGGGGCCGTACGAGACCCAGTACTTC,CASSQAGGPYETQYF
TRBJ2-1,NA,13,TRBV6-2/TRBV6-3,NA,TGTGCCAGCAACCCCGCGGCTGCGGATGAGCAGTTCTTC,CASNPAAADEQFF
TRBJ2-1,few,14,TRBV18,NA,TGTGCCAGCAGCCCATCTCCAGGGGACAATGAGCAGTTCTTC,CASSPSPGDNEQFF
TRBJ1-2,few,13,TRBV11-2,NA,TGTGCCAGCAGCCCAGTGTGGGGTTATGGCTACACCTTC,CASSPVWGYGYTF
TRBJ1-4,NA,18,TRBV4-2,TRBD1,TGTGCCAGCAGCCAAGATGGTACAGGGGGCGCTTGGAAAGAAAAACTGTTTTTT,CASSQDGTGGAWKEKLFF
TRBJ1-1,NA,12,TRBV18,NA,TGTGCCAGCTCACCGGGAGTAGCTGAAGCTTTCTTT,CASSPGVAEAFF
TRBJ1-2,few,11,TRBV12-3/TRBV12-4,NA,TGTGCCAGCAGTTTTAGGGACACCTTCGTCTTC,CASSFRDTFVF
TRBJ2-4,few,16,TRBV6-1,TRBD1,TGTGCCAGCAGCTTGACAGGGACCGGGGCCAAAAACATTCAGTACTTC,CASSLTGTGAKNIQYF
TRBJ2-3,NA,15,TRBV6-2/TRBV6-3,TRBD2,TGTGCCAGCAGGCGCGGACTAGCGGGGATGGATACGCAGTATTTT,CASRRGLAGMDTQYF
TRBJ2-2,NA,14,TRBV6-1,NA,TGTGCCAGCCGGGGGACAGTGAACACCGGGGAGCTGTTTTTT,CASRGTVNTGELFF
TRBJ1-5,many,15,TRBV6-1,TRBD1,TGTGCCAGCAGCTCAGGACAGGTGAACTATCAGCCCCAGCATTTT,CASSSGQVNYQPQHF
TRBJ2-5,many,14,TRBV7-2,TRBD2,TGTGCCAGCAGTCCGACTAGCGGGGTTGAGACCCAGTACTTC,CASSPTSGVETQYF
TRBJ2-1,few,17,TRBV12-3/TRBV12-4,TRBD1,TGTGCCAGCAGTCCCTTGGGGACAGGGGGCCCCGGGGATGAGCAGTTCTTC,CASSPLGTGGPGDEQFF
TRBJ1-2,NA,13,TRBV27,NA,TGTGCCAGCAGTTTATCATTTTTCTATGGCTACACCTTC,CASSLSFFYGYTF
TRBJ2-3,few,15,TRBV4-2,NA,TGTGCCAGCAGCCAAGATCGGTCAAACACAGATACGCAGTATTTT,CASSQDRSNTDTQYF
TRBJ2-3,few,19,TRBV11-1,NA,TGTGCCAGCAGCTTTGCCGTCCTTACTACCCCCCTAACCACAGATACGCAGTATTTT,CASSFAVLTTPLTTDTQYF
TRBJ2-4,few,17,TRBV7-4,NA,TGTGCCAGCAGCCTGACGACACCCCACCTAGCCAAAAACATTCAGTACTTC,CASSLTTPHLAKNIQYF
TRBJ2-2,NA,16,TRBV4-3,NA,TGCGCCAGCAGCCCGGGATTGGCAGGGCCAGCCGGGGAGCTGTTTTTT,CASSPGLAGPAGELFF
TRBJ1-1,few,15,TRBV11-2,TRBD1,TGTGCCAGCAGCAAGAGACAGGGAGGGTACGCTGAAGCTTTCTTT,CASSKRQGGYAEAFF
TRBJ1-4,few,13,TRBV20-1,NA,TGCAGTGCTAGAGTTGGAGGGCTCGGAAAACTGTTTTTT,CSARVGGLGKLFF
TRBJ2-2,few,14,TRBV5-1,NA,TGCGCCAGCAGCCAAGGGCCGAGAACCGGGGAGCTGTTTTTT,CASSQGPRTGELFF
TRBJ2-1,many,14,TRBV5-1,NA,TGCGCCAGCAGCTACGGGACTCTTGACAATGAGCAGTTCTTC,CASSYGTLDNEQFF
TRBJ1-4,few,12,TRBV30,NA,TGTGCCTGGAGTGTATATCGGGAAAAACTGTTTTTT,CAWSVYREKLFF
TRBJ2-1,few,14,TRBV6-5,NA,TGTGCCAGCAGTTACTCGGAGTTGGATTTTGAGCAGTTCTTC,CASSYSELDFEQFF
TRBJ2-4,few,18,TRBV15,NA,TGTGCCACCAGCAGAGATCAACATGGACTCGGAGCCAAAAACATTCAGTACTTC,CATSRDQHGLGAKNIQYF
TRBJ1-1,NA,14,TRBV6-1,TRBD1,TGTGCCAGCAGCCCGGACAGGGGGGGCACTGAAGCTTTCTTT,CASSPDRGGTEAFF
TRBJ2-3,NA,13,TRBV28,NA,TGTGCCAGGGTCGGGCAGGGAAGGGATACGCAGTATTTT,CARVGQGRDTQYF
TRBJ1-6,few,16,TRBV7-2,TRBD1,TGTGCCAGCAGCTTATTCCCCGGGACAGGAGACGCACCCCTCCACTTT,CASSLFPGTGDAPLHF
TRBJ1-3,NA,15,TRBV4-3,NA,TGCGCCAGCAGCCAAGTCAGGGGTCCAGGAAACACCATATATTTT,CASSQVRGPGNTIYF
TRBJ1-2,few,15,TRBV7-2,TRBD1,TGTGCCAGCAGCTTCACAGGGGGCGCCAGTAATGGCTACACCTTC,CASSFTGGASNGYTF
TRBJ2-1,few,17,TRBV12-3/TRBV12-4,NA,TGTGCCAGCAGTCCGTATGTTGCGGCTAGCTCCTACAATGAGCAGTTCTTC,CASSPYVAASSYNEQFF